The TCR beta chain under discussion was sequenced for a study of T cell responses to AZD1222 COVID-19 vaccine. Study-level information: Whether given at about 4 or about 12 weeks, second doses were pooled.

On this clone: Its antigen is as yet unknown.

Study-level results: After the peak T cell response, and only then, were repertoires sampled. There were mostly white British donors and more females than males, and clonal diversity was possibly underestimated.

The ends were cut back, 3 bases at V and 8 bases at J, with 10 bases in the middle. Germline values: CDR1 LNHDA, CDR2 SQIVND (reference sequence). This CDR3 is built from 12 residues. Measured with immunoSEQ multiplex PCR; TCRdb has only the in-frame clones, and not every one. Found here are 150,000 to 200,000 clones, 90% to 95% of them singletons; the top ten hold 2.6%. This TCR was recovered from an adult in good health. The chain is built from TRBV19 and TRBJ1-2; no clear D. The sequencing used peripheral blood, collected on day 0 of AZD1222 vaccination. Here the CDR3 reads CASSMARRGYTF. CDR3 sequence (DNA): TGTGCCAGTAGTATGGCCAGGCGCGGCTACACCTTC.